This T cell receptor (beta chain) was sequenced during a study of T cell responses to AZD1222 COVID-19 vaccine. Study outcomes and limitations: Clonal diversity may have been underestimated in mostly white British donors.

The germline V and J ends were trimmed by 8 bases and 5 bases, with 14 bases remaining between them. The CDR3 runs 13 residues. The V gene's germline CDR1 is MNHNY and CDR2 SVGAGI (reference sequence). Sequenced by immunoSEQ multiplex PCR; TCRdb stores in-frame clones only, minus some. The table includes tens of thousands of clones, roughly 87% detected once. A remark on this clone: Its cognate antigen is unknown.

Sequencing was performed on peripheral blood, taken on day 0 of AZD1222 vaccination. The sequence was collected from an adult in good health. V is TRBV6-6 and J is TRBJ2-3; D gene uncertain. CDR3 loop: CASSVTLLDTQYF. The CDR3 region has the DNA TGTGCCAGCTCAGTTACGCTGTTAGATACGCAGTATTTT.